The 4 T cell receptor beta chains below were found in one sample sequenced in a study of blood T cell repertoires in COVID-19. Method: immunoSEQ multiplex PCR; TCRdb's copy keeps in-frame clones and lacks some. The sample holds 280,000 or so clones, around 89% seen once. Material for sequencing was PBMCs or T cells enriched from blood (not recorded which). The source is a woman younger than 30 with acute COVID-19.

This chain's CDR3 is CASSLPGTEGRGTEAFF. The CDR3 DNA reads as TGTGCCAGCAGCTTACCGGGCACGGAGGGGAGGGGCACTGAAGCTTTCTTT. The chain combines TRBV6-4 with TRBJ1-1, with D perhaps matching TRBD1 (5 bases). The V and J ends lost 6 bases and 4 bases respectively, with 24 bases between them. This CDR3 has 17 residues. Germline loops: CDR1 MRHNA, CDR2 SNTAGT.

The chain recombines TRBV4-3 with TRBJ2-1; 7 nucleotides agree with TRBD1. V lost 1 base to trimming and J lost 4 bases; unmatched junction nucleotides: 4. The CDR3 is 15 residues long. Germline loops: CDR1 LGHNA, CDR2 YSLEER. CDR3 region: CASSQGTGQYNEQFF. As DNA, the CDR3 is TGCGCCAGCAGCCAAGGGACGGGACAGTACAATGAGCAGTTCTTC.

This clone was seen a handful of times. This sequence joins TRBV2 and TRBJ1-4; no clear D. This CDR3 spans 14 amino acids. The germline V and J ends were trimmed by 4 bases and 3 bases, with 9 bases remaining between them. From germline, CDR1 is SNHLY and CDR2 FYNNEI. DNA of the CDR3: TGTGCCAGCAGTGCAGTCCAAGCTAATGAAAAACTGTTTTTT. This translates into CASSAVQANEKLFF.

The chain carries TRBV11-2 and TRBJ2-1; TRBD2 matches at 10 bases. The CDR3 is made up of 15 amino acids. The V gene's germline CDR1 is SGHAT and CDR2 FQNNGV. V shed 4 bases and J 4 bases; nucleotides not matched to a gene: 4. The CDR3 DNA reads TGTGCCAGCAGCTCACTAGCGGGGACTTACAATGAGCAGTTCTTC. Protein sequence: CASSSLAGTYNEQFF.